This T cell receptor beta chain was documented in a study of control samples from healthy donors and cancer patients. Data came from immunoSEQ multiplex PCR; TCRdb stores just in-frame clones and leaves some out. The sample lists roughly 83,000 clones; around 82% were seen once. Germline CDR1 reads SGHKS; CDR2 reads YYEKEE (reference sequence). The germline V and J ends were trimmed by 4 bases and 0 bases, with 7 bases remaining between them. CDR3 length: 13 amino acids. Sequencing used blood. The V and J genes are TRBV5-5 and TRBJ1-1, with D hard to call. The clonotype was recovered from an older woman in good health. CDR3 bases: TGTGCCAGCAGCCCATTCATGAACACTGAAGCTTTCTTT. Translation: CASSPFMNTEAFF.